The clone carrying this TCR beta chain was observed at least ten times. No antigen is known for it. TCRdb re-analysed the reads in MiXCR, keeping a single row per CDR3 protein. The sample includes approximately 310,000 distinct CDR3 sequences, 20% to 25% of them seen just once. The data were obtained in a study of T cell repertoires in cytomegalovirus infection. About the study: The authors relied on CMV epitopes, both recently identified HLA-C-restricted and well-studied HLA-B-restricted. Indications of both CMV infection and matching HLA type were provided by public TCR beta signatures. General study findings and limits: CMV carriers with the relevant HLA were identified by cumulative public TCR beta family frequency. Clonotype analysis showed dominance of the ex vivo response by HLA-C-restricted CMV-specific TCR beta clonotypes.

CDR1 and CDR2 (germline): SGHTA, FQGTGA. V was pared by 4 bases and J by 4 bases, with 16 bases of the junction left unmatched. The CDR3 has 19 residues. V is TRBV7-3 and J is TRBJ2-1; 10 nucleotides agree with TRBD2. The material sequenced was cultured PBMCs, taken from culture after CMV antigen stimulation. The clonotype was recovered from a human donor in good health (CMV status not recorded). Some clones in this sample may be carry-over from other donors' samples. The CDR3 nucleotides read TGTGCCAGCAGCTCGAATCTAGCGGGAGAGTTAGGGTTGTACAATGAGCAGTTCTTC. This translates into CASSSNLAGELGLYNEQFF.